This record looks at one TCR beta chain sequence and its context. What it recognizes is unknown. Other nucleotide sequences from this sample produce the same CDR3. The treatment was: some 20 received Ad26.COV2.S at low or high dose, single or two shots; about 5 received placebo; per-sample allocation not given. Following the first vaccine or placebo injection, samples were taken on day 63. Assay: immunoSEQ multiplex PCR; the TCRdb copy retains only in-frame clones and omits some. The repertoire holds about 350,000 clones, with around 84% as singletons. The CDR3 runs to 14 residues. CDR1 LNHDA and CDR2 SQIVND come from the germline V gene (reference sequence). With 4 bases removed from V and 2 bases from J, the gap between germline ends came to 9 bases. This specimen comes from a study of Ad26.COV2.S vaccination and SARS-CoV-2 variants. At the level of the study: Ad26.COV2.S, an intramuscular injection, was given once or twice 56 days apart. Study-wide findings and caveats: Comparability of non-spike TCR breadth was observed across vaccine and placebo recipients.

The material sequenced was peripheral blood, taken in a trial of Ad26.COV2.S vaccine versus placebo. The sequence derives from a person between 18 and 59 years old who received the Ad26.COV2.S COVID-19 vaccine or a placebo. V and J are TRBV19 and TRBJ1-5, with a tentative D call TRBD1 (5 bases). As DNA, the CDR3 is TGTGCCAGTAGTACCACAGGTGGCAATCAGCCCCAGCATTTT. It is translated as CASSTTGGNQPQHF.